The entry that follows covers one T cell receptor (beta chain) sequence. This record belongs to a study of blood T cell repertoires in COVID-19. Germline trimming cut 1 base from V and 7 bases from J; bases unmatched to any gene: 8. Germline V gene lookup returns CDR1 SGHRS and CDR2 YFSETQ. CDR3 length: 17 amino acids. Using immunoSEQ multiplex PCR, the repertoire was profiled, and TCRdb retains in-frame clones only, with some absent. The data hold 250,000 to 350,000 clones, with more than 75% observed a single time. The rearrangement joins TRBV5-1 to TRBJ2-1, with 13 bases fitting TRBD2. The sample consisted of PBMCs or T cells enriched from blood (not recorded which). The receptor's source is a man aged 55 to 70 who had recovered from COVID-19. The CDR3 DNA reads TGCGCCAGCAGCTTGCCGAGGACTAGCGGGAGTCAGAATGAGCAGTTCTTC. It yields the protein CASSLPRTSGSQNEQFF.